The present T cell receptor beta chain was sequenced within a study of post-analysis software for immune sequencing data. Across the study: The patients showed relapsing-remitting, secondary progressive and progressive-relapsing multiple sclerosis courses. General study points: Controls showed lower frequencies than patients for 4 or 5 TRBV segments, and TRBV5-6, TRBV5-1 and TRBV20-1 were among these.

Germline V gene data show CDR1 as MNHEY and CDR2 as SVGAGI. J lost 3 bases, V lost 8 bases, and 13 bases had no gene match. The CDR3 spans 16 residues. As concerns this clonotype: Its antigen is not identified.

Unique molecular identifiers tagged the TCR beta cDNA libraries. A few hundred thousand cDNA molecules came from around 1 to 10 million T cells. TCRdb processed the PCR reads anew with MiXCR; each CDR3 protein has one entry. The sample yields some 800,000 distinct CDR3 sequences, about 43% seen once. Sequenced sample: blood. The chain is built from TRBV6-5 and TRBJ2-7; 10 bases fit TRBD2. The sequence was collected from a girl between 10 and 17 years old with multiple sclerosis. CDR3 DNA: TGTGCCAGCCGACTAGCGGGCCTTTCGGGATACTACGAGCAGTACTTC. Encoded protein: CASRLAGLSGYYEQYF.